The present T cell receptor (beta chain) was sequenced within a study of Ad26.COV2.S vaccination and SARS-CoV-2 variants. Findings of the study overall: Vaccine and placebo groups showed comparable non-spike TCR breadth. The placebo group had lower spike-specific TCR breadth than the vaccine recipients did.

The sample's treatment: over 15 received Ad26.COV2.S at low or high dose, single or two shots; about 5 received placebo; per-sample allocation not given. After the first vaccine or placebo injection, samples were drawn on day 63. Donor was an adult aged 18-55 years in Boston. On this clone: Its antigen is as yet unknown.

Germline CDR1 reads SEHNR; CDR2 reads FQNEAQ (reference sequence). This CDR3 has 16 residues. With V trimmed by 0 bases and J by 6 bases, 6 bases remained unmatched. Method: immunoSEQ multiplex PCR; TCRdb's copy keeps in-frame clones and lacks some. The table lists about 680,000 clones, roughly 90% of them singletons. This chain links TRBV7-9 with TRBJ2-1, with TRBD2 matching over 9 bases. The TCR originated in a person aged 18-65 years who received the Ad26.COV2.S COVID-19 vaccine or a placebo. The material was peripheral blood, obtained in a trial of Ad26.COV2.S vaccine versus placebo. As DNA, the CDR3 is TGTGCCAGCAGCTTAGCTGGGACTAGCCTAGTCAATGAGCAGTTCTTC. It encodes CASSLAGTSLVNEQFF.